This T cell receptor (beta chain) stems from a study of blood T cell repertoires in COVID-19 (dated by TCRdb to about 2020). About the full investigation: Samples from collaborators originated in the United States, Italy and Spain and spanned both the acute and convalescent phases of COVID-19. The samples were drawn from two sources: the first 160 participants of the ongoing ImmuneRACE study, and fewer than 1,500 subjects contributed by 6 global collaborators. The repertoires were released in a freely available public database meant as a resource for research on the immune response to SARS-CoV-2. The material from the prospective study consisted of cDNA or gDNA derived from T cells, B-cell-depleted T cells, or PBMCs. Where available, HLA class I and class II types were taken from metadata supplied by the sample provider and were not determined by assay-based typing. Subjects who had been exposed to COVID-19, were actively infected with it, or had recovered from it provided the deeply sampled blood TCRbeta repertoires that made up the dataset. A de-identified subject ID, COVID-19 status, age in years and sex were almost always included in the sample metadata.

As for this clone: Its target antigen remains unknown. The sample holds no much larger clone one base away, and base qualities are not on file.

Paper-wide results and their limitations: The amount of clinical and demographic metadata varied by source and participant and was provided uncurated.

Each collaborating institution followed its own protocols to collect whole blood in K2EDTA tubes. Collaborator samples were shipped for TCRbeta analysis as frozen whole blood, isolated PBMCs, or DNA extracted from either sample type. The immunoSEQ Assay, a bias-controlled multiplex PCR, was used to amplify TCRbeta CDR3 regions from genomic DNA. For the original study's pipeline: Nucleated cell counts per sample were estimated from amplification of reference gene primers within the assay. To quantify the absolute abundance of each unique TCRbeta CDR3 rearrangement, sequence reads were collapsed and filtered. For each sample, productive Simpson clonality was calculated as the square root of Simpson's diversity index over productive rearrangements. The table comes from immuneACCESS by way of TCRdb, which keeps in-frame sequences with V and J called. Part of the clones is missing from these tables; in studies checked, under half for an unresolved V gene and the rest for unknown reasons. The V and J calls and clone size are taken from that table; D and trimming were inferred from the DNA. Counted in this sample were 97,000 or so clones; just over 90% of them appeared once. The ten largest clones capture 5.1% of the sample.

The CDR3 goes from the cysteine to the phenylalanine over 15 residues. Just the 45-base CDR3 DNA is kept, in frame starting at base 1. CDR1 and CDR2 (SGHTA, FQGNSA) derive from the germline V gene. For this chain, trimming is 1 base at the V end and 7 bases at the J end, and the number of junction bases without a gene match is 6. The chain employs TRBV7-2 and TRBJ2-7; 11 bases in the middle match TRBD2. Sequenced material: peripheral blood. This sequence originates from a man aged 45-65 years with acute or convalescent COVID-19. In nucleotides, the sequence is TGTGCCAGCAGCTTAGTAGTAGCGGGAGGGCAAGAGCAGTACTTC. The resulting protein is CASSLVVAGGQEQYF.